The rows below give T cell receptor beta chains drawn from one sample of a study of OX40 agonist ivuxolimab in advanced cancers. Method: immunoSEQ multiplex PCR; TCRdb's copy keeps in-frame clones and lacks some. The data show some 50,000 clones, roughly 90% seen once. The sample consisted of CD4+ or CD8+ T cells sorted from blood, taken in a trial of the OX40 agonist ivuxolimab. All receptors derive from an adult with an advanced solid tumor such as melanoma, head and neck, liver or kidney cancer. Each CDR3 is given with its conserved first and last residue. The order of the fields is D gene, V gene, J gene, CDR3 length, clone size, CDR3 protein, CDR3 DNA. A D gene is named only where the DNA matches it firmly. Clone sizes are given selectively: once, few, many, or a class where the clone is expanded.

d_gene: TRBD1
v_gene: TRBV25-1
j_gene: TRBJ1-2
len: 16
abundance: .
CDR3aa: CASSDGTDFPNYGYTF
CDR3nt: TGTGCCAGCAGTGATGGGACAGACTTCCCCAACTATGGCTACACCTTC

d_gene: .
v_gene: TRBV10-3
j_gene: TRBJ2-7
len: 14
abundance: .
CDR3aa: CAISDRGDSYEQYF
CDR3nt: TGTGCCATCAGTGACAGGGGAGACTCCTACGAGCAGTACTTC

d_gene: TRBD2
v_gene: TRBV10-1
j_gene: TRBJ2-1
len: 17
abundance: .
CDR3aa: CASNLMDGGRRYNEQFF
CDR3nt: TGCGCCAGCAACTTGATGGACGGCGGGAGGAGGTACAATGAGCAGTTCTTC

d_gene: .
v_gene: TRBV7-8
j_gene: TRBJ2-3
len: 17
abundance: .
CDR3aa: CASSPIVGPSSTDTQYF
CDR3nt: TGTGCCAGCAGCCCAATTGTAGGGCCATCTAGCACAGATACGCAGTATTTT

d_gene: TRBD1
v_gene: TRBV5-6
j_gene: TRBJ1-5
len: 15
abundance: .
CDR3aa: CASSWGQGINQPQHF
CDR3nt: TGTGCCAGCAGCTGGGGACAGGGTATCAATCAGCCCCAGCATTTT

d_gene: .
v_gene: TRBV19
j_gene: TRBJ2-7
len: 16
abundance: .
CDR3aa: CASSIGAGMRDYEQYF
CDR3nt: TGTGCCAGTAGTATTGGGGCGGGAATGCGGGACTACGAGCAGTACTTC

d_gene: TRBD1
v_gene: TRBV5-1
j_gene: TRBJ2-7
len: 13
abundance: .
CDR3aa: CASSEGQVYEQYF
CDR3nt: TGCGCCAGCAGCGAGGGACAGGTCTACGAGCAGTACTTC

d_gene: .
v_gene: TRBV28
j_gene: TRBJ2-4
len: 17
abundance: .
CDR3aa: CASSLSRSTLAKNIQYF
CDR3nt: TGTGCCAGCAGTTTATCGCGGTCAACACTAGCCAAAAACATTCAGTACTTC

d_gene: TRBD2
v_gene: TRBV7-8
j_gene: TRBJ2-7
len: 15
abundance: once
CDR3aa: CASSLGLASLYEQYF
CDR3nt: TGTGCCAGCAGCTTGGGACTAGCGAGCCTCTACGAGCAGTACTTC

d_gene: .
v_gene: TRBV7-9
j_gene: TRBJ1-1
len: 13
abundance: .
CDR3aa: CASSLGGGTEAFF
CDR3nt: TGTGCCAGCAGCTTAGGAGGGGGCACTGAAGCTTTCTTT

d_gene: .
v_gene: TRBV5-4
j_gene: TRBJ2-1
len: 17
abundance: .
CDR3aa: CASSLGVWRDSYNEQFF
CDR3nt: TGTGCCAGCAGCTTGGGAGTCTGGCGGGACTCCTACAATGAGCAGTTCTTC

d_gene: .
v_gene: TRBV7-9
j_gene: TRBJ1-2
len: 13
abundance: .
CDR3aa: CASSPGTRAGYTF
CDR3nt: TGTGCCAGCAGCCCGGGGACTAGAGCTGGCTACACCTTC

d_gene: .
v_gene: TRBV9
j_gene: TRBJ1-6
len: 15
abundance: .
CDR3aa: CASSVGSHYNSPLHF
CDR3nt: TGTGCCAGCAGCGTAGGATCTCATTATAATTCACCCCTCCACTTT

d_gene: TRBD2
v_gene: TRBV28
j_gene: TRBJ2-7
len: 13
abundance: .
CDR3aa: CASRGGLIYEQYF
CDR3nt: TGTGCCAGCCGGGGGGGTCTCATCTACGAGCAGTACTTC

d_gene: TRBD2
v_gene: TRBV7-9
j_gene: TRBJ2-3
len: 15
abundance: .
CDR3aa: CASSETSGSTDTQYF
CDR3nt: TGTGCCAGCAGCGAAACTAGCGGAAGCACAGATACGCAGTATTTT

d_gene: TRBD1
v_gene: TRBV6-6
j_gene: TRBJ1-6
len: 15
abundance: .
CDR3aa: CASSNDRVWNSPLHF
CDR3nt: TGTGCCAGCAGTAATGACAGGGTGTGGAATTCACCCCTCCACTTT

d_gene: .
v_gene: TRBV25-1
j_gene: TRBJ2-5
len: 15
abundance: .
CDR3aa: CASSEYMRGGETQYF
CDR3nt: TGTGCCAGCAGTGAATATATGAGGGGGGGAGAGACCCAGTACTTC

d_gene: TRBD2
v_gene: TRBV4-1
j_gene: TRBJ2-3
len: 17
abundance: once
CDR3aa: CASSLQPGLGITDTQYF
CDR3nt: TGCGCCAGCAGCCTACAACCGGGACTAGGGATCACAGATACGCAGTATTTT

d_gene: TRBD2
v_gene: TRBV27
j_gene: TRBJ2-3
len: 17
abundance: .
CDR3aa: CASSLWGVVAGSLMQYF
CDR3nt: TGTGCCAGCAGTTTATGGGGGGTGGTAGCGGGCAGCCTAATGCAGTATTTT

d_gene: TRBD2
v_gene: TRBV7-3
j_gene: TRBJ2-1
len: 15
abundance: once
CDR3aa: CASSLLAGGPNEQFF
CDR3nt: TGTGCCAGCAGCTTACTAGCGGGGGGGCCAAATGAGCAGTTCTTC

d_gene: TRBD2
v_gene: TRBV7-2
j_gene: TRBJ2-1
len: 18
abundance: .
CDR3aa: CASSARTSGSSSYNEQFF
CDR3nt: TGTGCCAGCAGCGCCCGGACTAGCGGGTCCAGCTCCTACAATGAGCAGTTCTTC

d_gene: TRBD1
v_gene: TRBV19
j_gene: TRBJ1-5
len: 18
abundance: .
CDR3aa: CASSPRPGQVLMHQPQHF
CDR3nt: TGTGCCAGTAGTCCCCGCCCGGGACAGGTTCTTATGCATCAGCCCCAGCATTTT

d_gene: TRBD1
v_gene: TRBV9
j_gene: TRBJ2-7
len: 13
abundance: .
CDR3aa: CASSVGTGQEQYF
CDR3nt: TGTGCCAGCAGCGTCGGGACAGGGCAAGAGCAGTACTTC

d_gene: TRBD2
v_gene: TRBV15
j_gene: TRBJ2-1
len: 16
abundance: .
CDR3aa: CATSRESGGQYNEQFF
CDR3nt: TGTGCCACCAGCAGAGAAAGCGGGGGCCAATACAATGAGCAGTTCTTC

d_gene: TRBD1
v_gene: TRBV5-5
j_gene: TRBJ2-5
len: 15
abundance: .
CDR3aa: CASSPGQGATETQYF
CDR3nt: TGTGCCAGCAGCCCGGGACAGGGGGCTACAGAGACCCAGTACTTC

d_gene: .
v_gene: TRBV10-2
j_gene: TRBJ2-7
len: 12
abundance: .
CDR3aa: CASSGAAFEQYF
CDR3nt: TGCGCCAGCAGTGGGGCGGCGTTCGAGCAGTACTTC